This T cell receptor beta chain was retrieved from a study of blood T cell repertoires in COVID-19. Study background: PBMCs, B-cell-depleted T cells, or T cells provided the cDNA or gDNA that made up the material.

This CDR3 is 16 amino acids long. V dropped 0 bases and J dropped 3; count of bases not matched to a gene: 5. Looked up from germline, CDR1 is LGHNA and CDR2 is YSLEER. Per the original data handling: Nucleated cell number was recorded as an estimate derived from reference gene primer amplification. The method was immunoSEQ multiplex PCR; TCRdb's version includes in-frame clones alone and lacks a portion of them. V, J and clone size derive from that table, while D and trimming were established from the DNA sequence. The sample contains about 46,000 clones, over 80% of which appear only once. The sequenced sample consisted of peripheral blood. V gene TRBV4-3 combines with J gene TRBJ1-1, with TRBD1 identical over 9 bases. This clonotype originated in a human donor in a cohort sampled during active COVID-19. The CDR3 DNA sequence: TGCGCCAGCAGCCAAGATCCCGGGACAGGGTACACTGAAGCTTTCTTT. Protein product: CASSQDPGTGYTEAFF.